These 4 T cell receptor beta chains share one sample of origin, sequenced in a study of cytomegalovirus exposure and HLA in healthy donors. Vbeta (60) and Jbeta (13) primers were used in the PCR. Profiling relied on immunoSEQ multiplex PCR, and the TCRdb table lists in-frame clones only, not all of them. The repertoire consists of approximately 100,000 clones, with over 65% occurring once and the leading ten covering 2.7%. The specimen sequenced was PBMCs. The receptor set was obtained from a female donor in good health and CMV-seronegative.

The chain links TRBV9 to TRBJ1-1; D possibly corresponds to TRBD1 (6 bases). V lost 0 bases and J 4 bases, leaving 16 bases between the germline ends. This CDR3 has 16 residues. The germline V gene has CDR1 SGDLS and CDR2 YYNGEE. CDR3 nucleotides: TGTGCCAGCAGCGTAGCTCCGGACAGTCGGGGCACTGAAGCTTTCTTT. This translates into CASSVAPDSRGTEAFF.

This clone was found once. V is TRBV18 and J is TRBJ2-5; D ambiguous. Trimming cost V 0 bases and J 1 base, with 6 bases left between them. CDR3 length equals 14 residues. Germline V gene data show CDR1 as KGHSH and CDR2 as LQKENI. The DNA for the CDR3 is TGTGCCAGCTCACCACCGGGCAGCCAAGAGACCCAGTACTTC. Translation gives CASSPPGSQETQYF.

The V gene is TRBV9, the J gene TRBJ2-5; 10 nucleotides align to TRBD2. The CDR3 runs 15 residues. Germline loops: CDR1 SGDLS, CDR2 YYNGEE. J was trimmed by 5 bases and V by 0 bases; bases with no gene match: 4. The CDR3 is CASSVASGGEETQYF. The CDR3 coding sequence is TGTGCCAGCAGCGTAGCTAGCGGGGGAGAGGAGACCCAGTACTTC.

The V and J genes are TRBV1 and TRBJ2-7; the table gives TRBD1 as D, unverified against the DNA. TRBV1 is annotated as a pseudogene. This CDR3 comprises 17 residues. CDR3 nucleotides: TGCACCAGCAGCCAAGCGGGTTTCAGGGAAAGCTCCTACGAGCAGTACTTC. Amino acid sequence: CTSSQAGFRESSYEQYF.